This T cell receptor beta chain was sequenced during a study of regulatory T cells in long-lasting Graves disease. Time point of the sample: persistent/refractory GD, antithyroid drugs over 5 years with positive TRAb. Following extraction of RNA from PBMCs, that RNA was used to make the TCR library. Patients were from an endocrinology department in Xi'an, China. A blood draw put 8 to 10 milliliters of peripheral blood into EDTA tubes. With iRepertoire HTBI primers and Arm-PCR of CDR3 regions, TCR beta libraries were built. TCRdb ran MiXCR on the multiplex PCR reads and lists one entry per CDR3 protein. The sample has about 430,000 distinct CDR3 sequences, roughly a fifth seen once; the top ten hold about 13%. This clonotype was picked up a small number of times. Between the trimmed V and J ends, which lost 8 bases and 0 bases, there was a span of 9 bases. CDR1 is KGHDR and CDR2 is SFDVKD in the germline V gene. The CDR3 has 13 amino acids.

This TCR derives from a female donor with Graves disease. V usage is TRBV24-1 and J usage is TRBJ1-1, with D perhaps matching TRBD1 (5 bases). This specimen consisted of peripheral blood mononuclear cells (PBMCs), obtained when the disease was refractory, from a patient treated with antithyroid drugs. CDR3: CATTSGLNTEAFF. In DNA form, the CDR3 reads TGTGCCACCACGTCAGGGTTGAACACTGAAGCTTTCTTT.